This T cell receptor beta chain appears in the sequencing data of a study of Graves' ophthalmopathy and Graves' hyperthyroidism. Study conclusions and caveats: Blood was where most expanded thyroid clonotypes above 0.001 frequency also turned up. Sensitivity of around 67% and specificity of approximately 73% were achieved by the model that predicted ophthalmopathy progression.

Worth noting for this clonotype: The antigen remains unidentified.

There are 14 residues in the CDR3. The germline V and J ends were trimmed by 0 bases and 7 bases, with 10 bases remaining between them. Germline V gene lookup returns CDR1 SGDLS and CDR2 YYNGEE. Newly diagnosed, the hyperthyroidism patients had under 2 months' duration and were aged 18 to 65. Amplification of the TCR beta CDR3 regions used RNA transcripts (as template). Following a first-round RT-PCR that used HTBI primers, a second-round multiplex PCR was carried out. TCRdb re-called the multiplex PCR reads through MiXCR, storing one row per CDR3 protein. The table shows around 1,200,000 distinct CDR3 sequences, with about 35% occurring only once.

V is TRBV9 and J is TRBJ2-2, with D possibly matching TRBD1 (5 bases). The sequencing sample was made of peripheral blood or thyroid tissue (not recorded which). This TCR derives from an adult man with Graves' hyperthyroidism. This CDR3 is CASSVEGMHGELFF. Written as DNA, the CDR3 is TGTGCCAGCAGCGTAGAGGGGATGCACGGGGAGCTGTTTTTT.